A single T cell receptor (beta chain) is shown here with its context. The antigen is undetermined. The record originates from a study of cytomegalovirus exposure and HLA in healthy donors. In the study overall: A subsequent analysis reported that the roughly 120 validation repertoires were produced on the same platform that had also been used for the 600 to 700 first-cohort repertoires.

Study-level points and caveats: Cytomegalovirus-associated TCR beta chains were listed, numbering some 180.

Method: immunoSEQ multiplex PCR; TCRdb's copy keeps in-frame clones and lacks some. Of under 350,000 clones listed, roughly 85% are singletons. Sequences were obtained from PBMCs. This TCR came from a woman under 30 in good health and CMV-seronegative.

This CDR3 is CASSGDRDYAFF. The CDR3 DNA sequence: TGTGCCAGCAGCGGGGACAGGGACTATGCTTTCTTT. The chain links TRBV5-4 to TRBJ1-1; 9 bases are shared with TRBD1. Looked up from germline, CDR1 is SGHNT and CDR2 is YYREEE (reference sequence). CDR3 length: 12 residues. V trimming: 4 bases; J trimming: 11 bases; junction bases outside the gene matches: 6.